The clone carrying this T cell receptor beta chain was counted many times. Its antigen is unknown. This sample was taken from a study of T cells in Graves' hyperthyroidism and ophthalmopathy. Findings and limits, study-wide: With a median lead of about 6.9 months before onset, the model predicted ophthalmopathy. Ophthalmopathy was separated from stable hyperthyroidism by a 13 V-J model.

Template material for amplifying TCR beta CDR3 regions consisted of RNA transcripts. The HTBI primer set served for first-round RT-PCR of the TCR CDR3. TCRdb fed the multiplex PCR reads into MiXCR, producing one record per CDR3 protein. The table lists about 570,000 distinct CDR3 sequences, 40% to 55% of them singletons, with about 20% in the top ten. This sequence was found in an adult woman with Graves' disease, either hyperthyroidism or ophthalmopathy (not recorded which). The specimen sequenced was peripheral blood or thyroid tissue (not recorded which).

DNA for the CDR3: TGTGCCAGCAGGTCGGGAGACGGCGGGGAGCTGTTTTTT. Translating it yields CASRSGDGGELFF. The chain has TRBV25-1 and TRBJ2-2; D is perhaps TRBD2 (6 bases). CDR3 length equals 13 residues. Trimming pared 6 bases from V and 7 bases from J, leaving 12 bases between. The germline V gene has CDR1 MGHDK and CDR2 SYGVNS.